This record looks at one TCR beta chain sequence and its context. Its specific antigen is unknown. Per-base quality was not reported, and no clone a single base away is much larger than it. This sample was taken from a study of T cell responses to AZD1222 COVID-19 vaccine (dated by TCRdb to the early 2020s). Background on the whole study: TCR sequencing covered fewer than 250 trial participants: 207 given two doses of AZD1222 and approximately 25 given two doses of MenACWY control vaccine. Trial participants were enrolled by age into subgroups of 18-55, 56-69 and 70-plus years, and roughly 150, 30 and 60 TCR-sequenced participants, respectively, were included in these subgroups.

Here is what the overall study found, with its caveats: The 56-69-year group was small, and its depth increase did not reach significance, likely because of low power. Participants were mostly white British and included more females than males, and it was suggested by the authors that clonal diversity may have been underestimated. Nearly half of unique spike-specific TCRs reportedly recognized epitopes outside regions mutated in the B.1.351 and B.1.1.7 variants. A significant rise in spike-specific TCR breadth and depth was observed after two AZD1222 doses relative to day 0 and relative to MenACWY recipients. Conclusions about previously exposed vaccinees were limited because only six or seven AZD1222 recipients were SARS-CoV-2 seropositive at baseline. No day 14 peak-response samples were available, so repertoires were characterized only after the peak T cell response. CD4 TCRs associated with the vaccine covered the entire spike protein, and the dominant responses were in regions 160-218 and 743-854.

Reading the label with the study, this specimen's time point is: about 28 days (+/-7) after the second vaccine dose. The sample's treatment or condition label, decoded: meningococcal conjugate vaccine given as trial control. Vaccinee samples came from UK trials COV001 and COV002, including a single-blind randomized controlled phase 2/3 trial of AZD1222 (ChAdOx1 nCoV-19) in healthy adults. Trial participant PBMC samples were collected at day 0 and day 28 after the second dose for TCRbeta chain sequencing. The CDR3 regions of human TCRbeta chains were subjected to immunosequencing. The paper's processing steps were these. TCRs in the repertoires were compared against a reference library of SARS-CoV-2-specific TCRs that had been generated with the MIRA antigen-specificity platform. Breadth was defined as the fraction of unique TCRs that were SARS-CoV-2-associated, and depth was defined as the fraction of total T cells that were SARS-CoV-2-associated. Using the MIRA data, each spike-specific TCR was assigned both to the spike region to which the TCR was reactive and to a CD4 or CD8 class. Log10-transformed breadth and depth values were compared by one-way ANOVA with Sidak's multiple comparisons tests. TCRdb re-hosts the immuneACCESS table, in-frame sequences only. Its copies lack some clones; in the studies checked, an unresolved V gene accounts for under half of them, and the cause for the rest is not known. From that table come the V and J calls and clone size; the DNA was used to work out D and trimming. Present in this sample are approximately 100,000 clones, 86% of which were seen just once. The top ten constitute roughly 3.3% of the sample.

The CDR3 runs 15 residues from the cysteine to the phenylalanine. Only CDR3 DNA remains: 45 bases, in frame from the first base. The junction carries 9 bases between V and J, which are trimmed by 0 bases and 1 base respectively. The germline V gene sets CDR1 to LGHNA and CDR2 to YSLEER. The rearranged chain carries TRBV4-3 and TRBJ1-1; the D gene cannot be named for sure. The source was peripheral blood, collected 28 days after the second dose of the MenACWY control vaccine. This TCR derives from an adult who received the MenACWY meningococcal vaccine as a control. For the CDR3, the sequence is CASSQDWSQNTEAFF. The DNA sequence is TGCGCCAGCAGCCAAGATTGGTCCCAGAACACTGAAGCTTTCTTT.